One and the same sample provided the 12 T cell receptor beta chains below, sequenced in a study of T cells in Graves' hyperthyroidism and ophthalmopathy. RNA transcripts provided the source from which TCR beta CDR3 regions were amplified. The TCR CDR3 was amplified in a first-round RT-PCR using the HTBI primer set. TCRdb reanalysed the multiplex PCR reads using MiXCR and keeps one entry per CDR3 protein. The repertoire has roughly 130,000 distinct CDR3 sequences, over 20% of them found once; the top ten carry over 60%. The sequenced sample consisted of blood. These receptors were collected from a woman between 45 and 60 years old with Graves' hyperthyroidism that later progressed to Graves' ophthalmopathy.

This clonotype showed up many times. The gene calls are TRBV3-1 and TRBJ2-3; TRBD2 aligns across 16 bases. The J segment lost 4 bases and the V segment lost 5 bases, leaving 3 bases of the junction unmatched. Germline V gene data show CDR1 as LGHDT and CDR2 as YNNKEL (reference sequence). The CDR3 sequence is 16 residues long. In DNA form, the CDR3 reads TGTGCCAGCAGCGGGACTAGCGGGAGGGCCGCAGATACGCAGTATTTT. Its protein is CASSGTSGRAADTQYF.

This clonotype was observed a few times. The rearrangement joins TRBV5-1 to TRBJ2-6, with 14 positions matching TRBD2. The trim removed 0 bases at V and 3 bases at J, leaving 8 bases unmatched. Germline CDR1 SGHRS, CDR2 YFSETQ. The CDR3 runs 20 residues. CDR3: CASSLGQPGLAGDGANVLTF. The CDR3, as DNA: TGCGCCAGCAGCTTGGGACAACCGGGACTAGCGGGAGATGGGGCCAACGTCCTGACTTTC.

This clonotype was detected ten times or more. The chain combines TRBV28 with TRBJ2-7; TRBD2 agrees at 10 bases. CDR3 length: 15 residues. J gave up 4 bases and V 5 bases, and 8 bases lay outside the gene matches. Germline lookup yields CDR1 MDHEN and CDR2 SYDVKM. Here the CDR3 reads CASSVGGGLAYEQYF. The DNA for the CDR3 is TGTGCCAGCAGTGTTGGTGGGGGACTAGCGTACGAGCAGTACTTC. Supplemented by reference TRBV28 and TRBJ2-7, the full variable domain reads DVKVTQSSRYLVKRTGEKVFLECVQDMDHENMFWYRQDPGLGLRLIYFSYDVKMKEKGDIPEGYSVSREKKERFSLILESASTNQTSMYLCASSVGGGLAYEQYFGPGTRLTVT.

This clonotype was seen ten or more times. The chain employs TRBV20-1 and TRBJ2-7, with TRBD2 matching 7 bases. V shed 1 base and J 2 bases; nucleotides not matched to a gene: 2. CDR1 is DFQATT, CDR2 SNEGSKA, per germline (reference sequence). The CDR3 spans 13 residues. The CDR3 DNA reads as TGCAGTGCTAGAGGGCTAGCGGCCTACGAGCAGTACTTC. This codes for CSARGLAAYEQYF.

The chain uses TRBV7-2 and TRBJ2-4; D unclear. Germline assignment: CDR1 SGHTA and CDR2 FQGNSA. V was cut by 3 bases and J by 0 bases, with 12 bases left in between. This CDR3 is built from 16 residues. In DNA, the CDR3 is TGTGCCAGCAGCTTGATCTCCTCCGTAGCCAAAAACATTCAGTACTTC. Translating it yields CASSLISSVAKNIQYF.

This clonotype showed up just a few times. Mismatch with germline at one junction end may stem from a read error. V is TRBV7-7 and J is TRBJ2-5, with D maybe TRBD2 (6 bases). This CDR3 contains 15 residues. The germline V gene has CDR1 SSHAT and CDR2 FNYEAQ (reference sequence). DNA for the CDR3: TGTGCTAGCAGTTTTGGGTTCGGCGGGACAGAGACCCAGTACTTC. Translated: CASSFGFGGTETQYF.

This clonotype has a count of ten or more. The rearrangement uses TRBV5-1 and TRBJ1-1; maybe TRBD1 (5 bases). V was trimmed by 5 bases and J by 3 bases, leaving 17 bases between them. Germline loops: CDR1 SGHRS, CDR2 YFSETQ. The CDR3 totals 15 residues. CDR3 coding DNA: TGCGCCAGCAGGACAGAAGGCCGGAGGGACACTGAAGCTTTCTTT. Translating gives CASRTEGRRDTEAFF.

This clonotype was picked up many times. This chain joins TRBV19 and TRBJ2-1; D is undetermined. This CDR3 region has 12 residues. CDR1 is LNHDA and CDR2 is SQIVND in the germline V gene (reference sequence). V lost 4 bases to trimming and J lost 3 bases, with 4 bases between them. CDR3 amino acids: CASSNDYNEQFF. CDR3 in DNA: TGTGCCAGTAGTAACGACTACAATGAGCAGTTCTTC.

For this clonotype: The junction shows a germline mismatch at one end, possibly a read error. The genes are TRBV6-1 and TRBJ2-2; 8 positions agree with TRBD2. The CDR3 sequence is 15 residues long. Per germline, CDR1 MNHNS and CDR2 SASEGT. CDR3 in DNA: TGTGCCAGCAGCTCTCCTAGCGGGTGGGGCGGGGGGCTGTTTTTT. This gives the protein CASSSPSGWGGGLFF.

This clonotype came up many times. V is TRBV5-1 and J is TRBJ1-1, with unresolved D. CDR3 length: 13 amino acids. Germline V gene data show CDR1 as SGHRS and CDR2 as YFSETQ. V was clipped by 2 bases and J by 0 bases, with 5 bases between them. CDR3 bases: TGCGCCAGCAGCTTTAACCTGAACACTGAAGCTTTCTTT. Encoded protein: CASSFNLNTEAFF.

This clonotype was counted ten times or more. In nucleotides, the CDR3 is TGTGCCAGCAGCTTAGCAAGACCAGATACGCAGTATTTT. Translation gives CASSLARPDTQYF. J is TRBJ2-3 and V is TRBV11-2; D gene unclear. The CDR3 covers 13 residues. The germline V gene encodes CDR1 SGHAT and CDR2 FQNNGV. V dropped 1 base and J dropped 4 bases, with 6 bases sitting between them.

This clonotype was observed at least ten times. The chain employs TRBV30 and TRBJ1-1, with no clear D. Looked up from germline, CDR1 is GTSNPN and CDR2 is SVGIG (reference sequence). Deletions cut 7 bases from V and 1 base from J, with 13 bases between. The CDR3 is 13 amino acids. CDR3 DNA sequence: TGTGCCTCCACGGCCATCGCGAACACTGAAGCTTTCTTT. Amino acid sequence: CASTAIANTEAFF.